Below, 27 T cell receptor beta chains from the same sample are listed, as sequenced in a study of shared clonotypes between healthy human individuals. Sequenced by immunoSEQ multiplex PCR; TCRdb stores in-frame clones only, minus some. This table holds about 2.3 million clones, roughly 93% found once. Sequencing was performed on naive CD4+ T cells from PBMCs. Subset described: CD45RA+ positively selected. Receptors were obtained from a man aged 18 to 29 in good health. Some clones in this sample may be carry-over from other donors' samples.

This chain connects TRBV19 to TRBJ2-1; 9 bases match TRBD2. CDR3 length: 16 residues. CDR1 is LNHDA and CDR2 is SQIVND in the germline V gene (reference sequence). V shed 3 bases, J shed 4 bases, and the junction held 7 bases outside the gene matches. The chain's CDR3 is CASSIISGSLYNEQFF. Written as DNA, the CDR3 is TGTGCCAGTAGTATTATTAGCGGGAGCCTTTACAATGAGCAGTTCTTC.

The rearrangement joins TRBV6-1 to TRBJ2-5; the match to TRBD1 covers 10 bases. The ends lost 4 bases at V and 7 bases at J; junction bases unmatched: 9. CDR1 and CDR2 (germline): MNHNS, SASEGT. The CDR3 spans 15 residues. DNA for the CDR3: TGTGCCAGCAGTGTGACAGGGGGCCGGGCGCGGACCCAGTACTTC. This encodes CASSVTGGRARTQYF.

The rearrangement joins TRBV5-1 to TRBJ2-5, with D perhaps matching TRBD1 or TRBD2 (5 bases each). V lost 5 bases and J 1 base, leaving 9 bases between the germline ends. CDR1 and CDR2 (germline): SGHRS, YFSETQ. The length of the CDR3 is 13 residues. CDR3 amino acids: CASRPGAQETQYF. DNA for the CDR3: TGCGCCAGCAGACCCGGGGCCCAAGAGACCCAGTACTTC.

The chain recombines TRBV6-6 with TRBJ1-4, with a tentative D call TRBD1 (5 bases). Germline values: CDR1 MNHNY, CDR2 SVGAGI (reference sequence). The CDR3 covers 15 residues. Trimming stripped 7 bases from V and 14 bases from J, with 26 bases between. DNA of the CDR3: TGTGCCAGCACCTCTTCGGCGGACACTCTAAACGGGCTGTTTTTT. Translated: CASTSSADTLNGLFF.

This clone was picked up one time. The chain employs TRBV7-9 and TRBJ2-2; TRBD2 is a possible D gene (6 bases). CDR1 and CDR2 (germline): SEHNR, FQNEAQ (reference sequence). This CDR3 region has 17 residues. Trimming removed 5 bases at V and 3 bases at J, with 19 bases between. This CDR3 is CASSTRSSDRDTGELFF. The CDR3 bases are TGTGCCAGCAGCACCCGTTCTAGCGATCGGGACACCGGGGAGCTGTTTTTT. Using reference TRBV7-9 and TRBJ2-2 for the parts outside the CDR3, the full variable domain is DTGVSQNPRHKITKRGQNVTFRCDPISEHNRLYWYRQTLGQGPEFLTYFQNEAQLEKSRLLSDRFSAERPKGSFSTLEIQRTEQGDSAMYLCASSTRSSDRDTGELFFGEGSRLTVL.

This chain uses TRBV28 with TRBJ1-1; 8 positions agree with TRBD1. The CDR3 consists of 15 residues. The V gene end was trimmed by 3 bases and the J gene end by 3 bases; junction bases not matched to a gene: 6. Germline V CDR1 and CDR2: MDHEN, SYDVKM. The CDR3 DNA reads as TGTGCCAGCAGTTTCTCGCAGGGGGCTTACACTGAAGCTTTCTTT. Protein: CASSFSQGAYTEAFF.

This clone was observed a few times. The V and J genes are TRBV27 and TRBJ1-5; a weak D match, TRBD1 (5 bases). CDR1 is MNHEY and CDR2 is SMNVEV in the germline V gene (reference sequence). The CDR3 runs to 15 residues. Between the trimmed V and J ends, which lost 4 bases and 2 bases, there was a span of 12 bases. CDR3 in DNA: TGTGCCAGCAGTTGGTTGGGGCTTGGCAATCAGCCCCAGCATTTT. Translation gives CASSWLGLGNQPQHF.

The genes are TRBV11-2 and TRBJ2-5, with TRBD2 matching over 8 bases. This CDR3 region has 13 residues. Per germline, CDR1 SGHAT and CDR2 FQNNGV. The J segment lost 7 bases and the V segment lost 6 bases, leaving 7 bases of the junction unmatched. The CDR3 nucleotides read TGTGCCAGCAGACTTTACCGGGGGGGGACCCAGTACTTC. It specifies CASRLYRGGTQYF.

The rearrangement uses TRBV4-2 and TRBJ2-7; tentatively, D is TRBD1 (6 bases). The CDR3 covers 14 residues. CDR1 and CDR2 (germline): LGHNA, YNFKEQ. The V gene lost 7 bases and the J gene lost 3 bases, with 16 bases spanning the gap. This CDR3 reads CASNSETGRYEQYF. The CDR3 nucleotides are TGTGCCAGCAATTCAGAGACAGGTCGCTACGAGCAGTACTTC.

In DNA, the CDR3 is TGTGCCAGCAGCCCGTGGGACAGGAGAAACACCGGGGAGCTGTTTTTT. This sequence encodes CASSPWDRRNTGELFF. The genes are TRBV11-2 and TRBJ2-2, with TRBD1 identical over 8 bases. This CDR3 region has 16 residues. Trimming at V came to 5 bases and at J to 2 bases, leaving 7 bases not matched to a gene. Germline values: CDR1 SGHAT, CDR2 FQNNGV.

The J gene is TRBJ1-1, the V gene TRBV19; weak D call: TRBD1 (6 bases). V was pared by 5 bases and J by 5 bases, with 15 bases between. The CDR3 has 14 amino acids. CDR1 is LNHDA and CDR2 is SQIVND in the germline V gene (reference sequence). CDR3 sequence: CASSPRPGETEAFF. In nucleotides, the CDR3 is TGTGCCAGTAGTCCCCGTCCAGGGGAGACTGAAGCTTTCTTT.

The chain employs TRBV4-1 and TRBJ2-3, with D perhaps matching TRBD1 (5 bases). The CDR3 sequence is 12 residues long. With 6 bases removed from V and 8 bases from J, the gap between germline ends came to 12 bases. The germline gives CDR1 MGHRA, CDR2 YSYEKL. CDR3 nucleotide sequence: TGCGCCAGCAGGCCGTTTAGGGGTACGCAGTATTTT. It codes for CASRPFRGTQYF.

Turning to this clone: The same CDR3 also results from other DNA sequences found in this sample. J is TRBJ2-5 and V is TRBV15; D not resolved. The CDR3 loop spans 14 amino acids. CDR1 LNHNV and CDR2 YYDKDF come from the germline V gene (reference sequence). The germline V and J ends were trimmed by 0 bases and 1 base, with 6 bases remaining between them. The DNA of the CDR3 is TGTGCCACCAGCAGAGACCGCTCCCAAGAGACCCAGTACTTC. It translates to CATSRDRSQETQYF.

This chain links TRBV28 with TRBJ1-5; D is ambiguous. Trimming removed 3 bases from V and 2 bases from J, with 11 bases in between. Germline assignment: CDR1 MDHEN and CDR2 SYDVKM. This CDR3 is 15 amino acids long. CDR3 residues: CASSFLQSGNQPQHF. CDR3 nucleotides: TGTGCCAGCAGTTTCCTGCAGTCAGGCAATCAGCCCCAGCATTTT.

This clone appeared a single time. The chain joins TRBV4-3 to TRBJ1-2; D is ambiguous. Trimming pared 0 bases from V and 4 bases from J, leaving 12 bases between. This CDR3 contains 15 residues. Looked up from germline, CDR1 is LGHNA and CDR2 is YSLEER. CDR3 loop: CASSQELGRTYGYTF. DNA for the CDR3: TGCGCCAGCAGCCAAGAATTGGGCAGGACCTATGGCTACACCTTC.

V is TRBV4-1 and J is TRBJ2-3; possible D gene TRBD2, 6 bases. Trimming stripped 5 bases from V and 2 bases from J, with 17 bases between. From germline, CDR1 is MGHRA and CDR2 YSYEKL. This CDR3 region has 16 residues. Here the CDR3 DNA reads TGCGCCAGCAGCAACACCAAGCTAGCGTCCACAGATACGCAGTATTTT. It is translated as CASSNTKLASTDTQYF.

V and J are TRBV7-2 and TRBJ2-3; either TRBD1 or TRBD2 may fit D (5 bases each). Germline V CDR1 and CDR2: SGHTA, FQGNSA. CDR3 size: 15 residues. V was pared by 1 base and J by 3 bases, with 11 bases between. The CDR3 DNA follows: TGTGCCAGCAGCTTAGTGGGGGTTCGGACAGATACGCAGTATTTT. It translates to CASSLVGVRTDTQYF.

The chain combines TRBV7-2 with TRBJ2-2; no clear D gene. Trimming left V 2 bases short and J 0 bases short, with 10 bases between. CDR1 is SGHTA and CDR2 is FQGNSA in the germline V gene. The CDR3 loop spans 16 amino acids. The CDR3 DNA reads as TGTGCCAGCAGCTTAATGGTAGTGACGAACACCGGGGAGCTGTTTTTT. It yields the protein CASSLMVVTNTGELFF.

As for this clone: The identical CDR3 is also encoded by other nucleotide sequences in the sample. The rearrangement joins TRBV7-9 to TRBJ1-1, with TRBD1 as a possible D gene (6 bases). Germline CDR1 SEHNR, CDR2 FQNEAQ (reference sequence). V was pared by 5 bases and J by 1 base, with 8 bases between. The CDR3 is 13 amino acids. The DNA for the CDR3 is TGTGCCAGCAGCCGACAGGCGAACACTGAAGCTTTCTTT. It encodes CASSRQANTEAFF.

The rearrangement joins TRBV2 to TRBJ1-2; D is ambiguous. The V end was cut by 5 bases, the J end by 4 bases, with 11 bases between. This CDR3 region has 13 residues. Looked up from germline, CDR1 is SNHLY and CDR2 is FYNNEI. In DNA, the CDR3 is TGTGCCAGCAGTAGGGAGGGCGGCTATGGCTACACCTTC. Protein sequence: CASSREGGYGYTF. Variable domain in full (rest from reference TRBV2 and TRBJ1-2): EPEVTQTPSHQVTQMGQEVILRCVPISNHLYFYWYRQILGQKVEFLVSFYNNEISEKSEIFDDQFSVERPDGSNFTLKIRSTKLEDSAMYFCASSREGGYGYTFGSGTRLTVV.

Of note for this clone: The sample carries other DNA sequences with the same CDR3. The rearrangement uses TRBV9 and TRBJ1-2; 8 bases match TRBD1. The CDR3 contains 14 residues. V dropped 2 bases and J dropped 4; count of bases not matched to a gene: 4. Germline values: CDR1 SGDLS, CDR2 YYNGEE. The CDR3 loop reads CASSVGQGVYGYTF. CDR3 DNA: TGTGCCAGCAGCGTTGGACAGGGTGTCTATGGCTACACCTTC.

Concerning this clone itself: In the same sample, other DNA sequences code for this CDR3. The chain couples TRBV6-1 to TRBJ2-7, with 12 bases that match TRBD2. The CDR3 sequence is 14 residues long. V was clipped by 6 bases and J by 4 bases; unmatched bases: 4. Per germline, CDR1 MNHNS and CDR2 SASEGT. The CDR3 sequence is CASSPSGRAYEQYF. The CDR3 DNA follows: TGTGCCAGCAGCCCTAGCGGGAGGGCATACGAGCAGTACTTC.

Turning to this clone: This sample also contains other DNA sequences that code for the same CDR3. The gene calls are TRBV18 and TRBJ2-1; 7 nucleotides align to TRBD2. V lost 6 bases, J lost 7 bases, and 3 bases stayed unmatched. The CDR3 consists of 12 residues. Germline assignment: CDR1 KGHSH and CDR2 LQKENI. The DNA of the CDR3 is TGTGCCAGCTCCCCGGGGGGAAATGAGCAGTTCTTC. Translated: CASSPGGNEQFF.

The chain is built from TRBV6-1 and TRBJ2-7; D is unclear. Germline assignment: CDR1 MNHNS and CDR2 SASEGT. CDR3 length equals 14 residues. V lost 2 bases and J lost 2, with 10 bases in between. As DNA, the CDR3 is TGTGCCAGCAGTGAATTGATAGGGCCCTACGAGCAGTACTTC. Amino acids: CASSELIGPYEQYF.

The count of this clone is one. The CDR3: CASSLVIGSGLETQYF. CDR3 in DNA: TGTGCCAGCAGTTTAGTTATAGGGTCGGGTCTAGAGACCCAGTACTTC. This chain connects TRBV28 to TRBJ2-5; D unresolved. CDR3 length equals 16 residues. Per the germline V gene, CDR1 is MDHEN and CDR2 is SYDVKM. V lost 2 bases and J lost 4, with 17 bases in between.

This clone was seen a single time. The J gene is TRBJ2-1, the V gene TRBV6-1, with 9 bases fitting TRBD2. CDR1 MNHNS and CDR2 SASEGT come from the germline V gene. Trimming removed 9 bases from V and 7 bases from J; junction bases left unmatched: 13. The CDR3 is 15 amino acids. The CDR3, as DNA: TGTGCCAGTCTCGGAACCGGGACTAGCCCAAATGAGCAGTTCTTC. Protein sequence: CASLGTGTSPNEQFF.

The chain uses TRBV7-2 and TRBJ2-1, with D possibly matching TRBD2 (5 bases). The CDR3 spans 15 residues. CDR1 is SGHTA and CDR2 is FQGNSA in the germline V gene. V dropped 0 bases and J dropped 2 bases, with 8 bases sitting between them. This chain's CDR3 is CASSLAGVPYNEQFF. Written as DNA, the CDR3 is TGTGCCAGCAGCTTAGCGGGAGTCCCCTACAATGAGCAGTTCTTC. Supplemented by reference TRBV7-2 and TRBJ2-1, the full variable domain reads GAGVSQSPSNKVTEKGKDVELRCDPISGHTALYWYRQSLGQGLEFLIYFQGNSAPDKSGLPSDRFSAERTGGSVSTLTIQRTQQEDSAVYLCASSLAGVPYNEQFFGPGTRLTVL.